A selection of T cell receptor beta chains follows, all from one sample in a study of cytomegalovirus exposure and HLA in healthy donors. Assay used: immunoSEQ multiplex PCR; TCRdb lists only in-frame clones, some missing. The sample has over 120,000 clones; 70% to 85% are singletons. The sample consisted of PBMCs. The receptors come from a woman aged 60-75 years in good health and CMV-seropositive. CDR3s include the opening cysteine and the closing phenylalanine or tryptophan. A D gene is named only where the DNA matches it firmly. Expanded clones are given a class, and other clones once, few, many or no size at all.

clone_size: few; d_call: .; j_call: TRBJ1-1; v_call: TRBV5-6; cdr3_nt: TGTGCCAGCAGCTTACCCCTCCGGTACACTGAAGCTTTCTTT; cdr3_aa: CASSLPLRYTEAFF
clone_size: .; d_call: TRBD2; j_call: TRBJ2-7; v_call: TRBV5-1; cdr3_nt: TGCGCCAGCAGCGCAAGCCCTAGCGGGAGTCTGTACGAGCAGTACTTC; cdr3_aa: CASSASPSGSLYEQYF
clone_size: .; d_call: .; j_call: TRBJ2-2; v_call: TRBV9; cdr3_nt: TGTGCCAGTTCCCCCCGCTGGACAGCGAACACCGGGGAGCTGTTTTTT; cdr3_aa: CASSPRWTANTGELFF
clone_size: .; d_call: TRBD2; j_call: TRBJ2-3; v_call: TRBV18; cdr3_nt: TGTGCCAGCTCATCTAGGACTAGCGGACTTATCACAGATACGCAGTATTTT; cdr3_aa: CASSSRTSGLITDTQYF
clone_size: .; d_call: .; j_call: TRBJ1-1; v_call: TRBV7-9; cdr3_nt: TGTGCCAGCAGCTTATCCAGGCGCACTGAAGCTTTCTTT; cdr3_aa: CASSLSRRTEAFF
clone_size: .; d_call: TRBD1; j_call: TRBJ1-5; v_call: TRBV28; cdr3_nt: TGTGCCAGCAGTAACACAGGGGGCCTCAATCAGCCCCAGCATTTT; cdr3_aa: CASSNTGGLNQPQHF
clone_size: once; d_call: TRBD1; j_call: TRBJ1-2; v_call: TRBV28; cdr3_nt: TGTGCCAGCAGTTCACAGGGGGCGGATGGCTACACCTTC; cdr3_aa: CASSSQGADGYTF
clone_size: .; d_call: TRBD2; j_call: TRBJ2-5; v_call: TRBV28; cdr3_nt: TGTGCCAGCAGTTTATCCTTGGGACTAGCGGGAGGCAATAGAGAGACCCAGTACTTC; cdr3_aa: CASSLSLGLAGGNRETQYF
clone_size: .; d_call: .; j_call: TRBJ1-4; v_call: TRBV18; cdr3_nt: TGTGCCAGCTCATCCATCCTGGGGGCTGAAAAACTGTTTTTT; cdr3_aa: CASSSILGAEKLFF
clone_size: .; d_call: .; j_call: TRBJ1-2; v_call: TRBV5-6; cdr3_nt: TGTGCCAGCATCGACGACAGGTCCAGGGGCTACACCTTC; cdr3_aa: CASIDDRSRGYTF
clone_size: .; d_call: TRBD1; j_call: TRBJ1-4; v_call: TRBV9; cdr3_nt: TGTGCCAGCAGCGTAGGGGACAGGGGGCCCGAAAAACTGTTTTTT; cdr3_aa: CASSVGDRGPEKLFF
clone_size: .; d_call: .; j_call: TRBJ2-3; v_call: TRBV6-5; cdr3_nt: TGTGCCAGCAGAACAGGGACTAAAAGAGATACGCAGTATTTT; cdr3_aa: CASRTGTKRDTQYF
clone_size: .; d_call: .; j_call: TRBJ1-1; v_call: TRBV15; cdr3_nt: TGTGCCACCAGCAGAGATCGGGTGACTGAAGCTTTCTTT; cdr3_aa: CATSRDRVTEAFF
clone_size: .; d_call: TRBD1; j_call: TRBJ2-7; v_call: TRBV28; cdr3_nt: TGTGCCAGCAGTTTAGGACAGGGGGCCCTCCACTCCTACGAGCAGTACTTC; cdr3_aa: CASSLGQGALHSYEQYF
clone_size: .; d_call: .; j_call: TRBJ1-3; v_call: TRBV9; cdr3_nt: TGTGCCAGCAGCACGTCGGGATCTTCTGGAAACACCATATATTTT; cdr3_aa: CASSTSGSSGNTIYF
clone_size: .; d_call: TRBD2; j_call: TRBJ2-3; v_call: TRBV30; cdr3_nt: TGTGCCTGGAGTGGTAAAGCGGGATACACAGATACGCAGTATTTT; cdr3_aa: CAWSGKAGYTDTQYF
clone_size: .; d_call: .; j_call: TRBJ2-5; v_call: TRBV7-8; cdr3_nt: TGTGCCAGCAGCTTGGCCGAGACCCAGTACTTC; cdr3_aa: CASSLAETQYF
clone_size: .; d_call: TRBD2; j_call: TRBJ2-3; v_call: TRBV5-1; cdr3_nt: TGCGCCAGCAGTCCCATGGGGACTAGCGGGGGGGATACGCAGTATTTT; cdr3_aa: CASSPMGTSGGDTQYF
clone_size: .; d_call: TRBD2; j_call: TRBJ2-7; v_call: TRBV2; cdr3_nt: TGTGCCAGCAGTACAACTAGCGTCTACGAGCAGTACTTC; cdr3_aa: CASSTTSVYEQYF
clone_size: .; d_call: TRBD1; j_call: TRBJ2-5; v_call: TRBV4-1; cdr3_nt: TGCGCCAGCAGCCAGACAGGGGATTGGAAGACCCAGTACTTC; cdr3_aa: CASSQTGDWKTQYF
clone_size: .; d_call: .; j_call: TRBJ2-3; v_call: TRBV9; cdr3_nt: TGTGCCAGCAGCGTAGCCGGGGGGCGAGGAGCGGGAAGGGGCACAGATACGCAGTATTTT; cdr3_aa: CASSVAGGRGAGRGTDTQYF
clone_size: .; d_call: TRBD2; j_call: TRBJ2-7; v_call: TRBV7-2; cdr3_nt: TGTGCCAGCAGCGGGACTAGCTACGAGCAGTACTTC; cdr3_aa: CASSGTSYEQYF
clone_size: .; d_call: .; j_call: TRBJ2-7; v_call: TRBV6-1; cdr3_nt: TGTGCCAGCAACCGGCGCGGGTCCTACGAGCAGTACTTC; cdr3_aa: CASNRRGSYEQYF
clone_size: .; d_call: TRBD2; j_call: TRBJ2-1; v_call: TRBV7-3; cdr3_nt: TGTGCCAGCAGCTGGGGGAGCGGGAGGGCCGCTAATGAGCAGTTCTTC; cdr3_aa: CASSWGSGRAANEQFF
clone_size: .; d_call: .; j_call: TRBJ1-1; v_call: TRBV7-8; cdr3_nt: TGTGCCAGCAGCTACCGACATCATGGTGAAGCTTTCTTT; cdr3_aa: CASSYRHHGEAFF
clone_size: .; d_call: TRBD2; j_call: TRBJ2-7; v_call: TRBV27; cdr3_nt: TGTGCCAGCAGCCCGGGACTACAATATTACGAGCAGTACTTC; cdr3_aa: CASSPGLQYYEQYF
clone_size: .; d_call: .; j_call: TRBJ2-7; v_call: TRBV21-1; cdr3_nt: TGTGCCAGCAGCAAATCGGTATCGTCCGCCTACGAGCAGTACTTC; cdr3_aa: CASSKSVSSAYEQYF
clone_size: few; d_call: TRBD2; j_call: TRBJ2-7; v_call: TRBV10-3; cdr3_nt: TGTGCCATCAGGGGGGAGGGAGGGCGATCCGAGCAGTACTTC; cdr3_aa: CAIRGEGGRSEQYF
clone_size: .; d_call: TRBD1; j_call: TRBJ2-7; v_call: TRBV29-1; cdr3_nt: TGCAGCGCACTCCGGGACAGGGGATACGAGCAGTACTTC; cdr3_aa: CSALRDRGYEQYF
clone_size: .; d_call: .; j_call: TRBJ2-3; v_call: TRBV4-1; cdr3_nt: TGCGCCAGCAGCCCCACCGCTATAGATACGCAGTATTTT; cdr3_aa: CASSPTAIDTQYF
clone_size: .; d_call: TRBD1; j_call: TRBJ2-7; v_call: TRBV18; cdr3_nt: TGTGCCAGCTCACCAGGGACAGGGGGCGCCTACGAGCAGTACTTC; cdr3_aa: CASSPGTGGAYEQYF
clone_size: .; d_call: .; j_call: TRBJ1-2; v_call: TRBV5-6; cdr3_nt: TGTGCCAGCAGCTTGGATGGCACCGGAGGGGCCTATGGCTACACCTTC; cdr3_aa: CASSLDGTGGAYGYTF
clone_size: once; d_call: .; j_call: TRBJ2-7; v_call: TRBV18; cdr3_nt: TGTGCCAGCTCAACAGGGTCCTCCTACGAGCAGTACTTC; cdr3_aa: CASSTGSSYEQYF